The next 26 T cell receptor beta chains were all read from a single sample in a study of blood T cell repertoires in COVID-19 (dated by TCRdb to 2020 to 2021). Libraries were constructed by the immunoSEQ multiplex PCR assay. This immuneACCESS table, as held by TCRdb, lists in-frame sequences with V and J called but not all clones. Of the missing ones, under half trace to an unresolved V gene in checked studies; the others have no known cause. This sample lists about 240,000 clones; approximately 85% were detected once. The top ten constitute 9% to 15% of the sample. The sequenced sample was peripheral blood. All receptors come from a man aged 80 or over with acute or convalescent COVID-19.

This chain connects TRBV10-3 to TRBJ2-7, with 9 nucleotides matching TRBD1. The ends lost 2 bases at V and 9 bases at J; junction bases unmatched: 2. From germline, CDR1 is ENHRY and CDR2 SYGVKD. The CDR3 is made up of 12 amino acids. CDR3 residues: CAISEMTGGQYF. As DNA, the CDR3 is TGTGCCATCAGTGAGATGACAGGGGGGCAGTACTTC.

This chain joins TRBV6-5 and TRBJ1-6; D gene unclear. The CDR3 is 15 amino acids. Germline values: CDR1 MNHEY, CDR2 SVGAGI. The V end was cut by 2 bases, the J end by 7 bases, with 12 bases between. The CDR3 DNA is TGTGCCAGCAGTTACGGAGCCGCTCTAAATTCACCCCTCCACTTT. Translation gives CASSYGAALNSPLHF.

This clone appeared a few times. Other nucleotide sequences in the sample specify the same CDR3. The CDR3 loop is CASSQGYGYTF. CDR3 in DNA: TGTGCCAGCAGTCAGGGTTATGGCTACACCTTC. V and J are TRBV28 and TRBJ1-2, with D perhaps matching TRBD1 (5 bases). Germline lookup yields CDR1 MDHEN and CDR2 SYDVKM. V lost 5 bases and J 5 bases, leaving 6 bases between the germline ends. This CDR3 has 11 residues.

The chain recombines TRBV7-9 with TRBJ2-7; D is perhaps TRBD1 (6 bases). V was trimmed by 2 bases and J by 5 bases, leaving 22 bases between them. The CDR3 covers 17 residues. Germline assignment: CDR1 SEHNR and CDR2 FQNEAQ (reference sequence). The DNA of the CDR3 is TGTGCCAGCAGCTTATTAACCCGGATGGACAGCCAGAACGAGCAGTACTTC. Translating it yields CASSLLTRMDSQNEQYF.

This chain links TRBV5-1 with TRBJ2-6, with 9 nucleotides matching TRBD2. V lost 2 bases and J lost 4; bases outside the gene matches: 10. The CDR3 consists of 18 residues. CDR1 is SGHRS and CDR2 is YFSETQ in the germline V gene. Here the CDR3 reads CASSFTAGGPRGANVLTF. The CDR3 bases are TGCGCCAGCAGCTTCACGGCGGGAGGGCCAAGGGGGGCCAACGTCCTGACTTTC.

The chain is built from TRBV9 and TRBJ1-5, with D unresolved. V was clipped by 2 bases and J by 0 bases, with 3 bases between them. The CDR3 is 13 amino acids. From germline, CDR1 is SGDLS and CDR2 YYNGEE. The CDR3 bases are TGTGCCAGCAGCGTCTATAGCAATCAGCCCCAGCATTTT. Translated: CASSVYSNQPQHF.

V usage is TRBV9 and J usage is TRBJ1-1, with TRBD1 matching over 12 bases. The CDR3 spans 15 residues. Looked up from germline, CDR1 is SGDLS and CDR2 is YYNGEE. V lost 4 bases to trimming and J lost 3 bases; unmatched junction nucleotides: 4. The CDR3 loop reads CASSFGTGGDTEAFF. CDR3 sequence (DNA): TGTGCCAGCAGCTTCGGGACAGGGGGCGACACTGAAGCTTTCTTT.

The chain has TRBV12-3 or TRBV12-4 and TRBJ2-1, with 7 nucleotides matching TRBD2. The V and J ends lost 8 bases and 4 bases, in that order; junction bases with no gene match: 5. This CDR3 spans 13 amino acids. The DNA of the CDR3 is TGTGCCAGCTGTCCGGGACTATACAATGAGCAGTTCTTC. It is translated as CASCPGLYNEQFF.

The rearrangement links TRBV4-1 to TRBJ2-7; D is perhaps TRBD2 (5 bases). Germline V gene sequence: CDR1 MGHRA, CDR2 YSYEKL. The CDR3 totals 15 residues. Trimming cost V 4 bases and J 2 bases, with 15 bases left between them. The CDR3: CASSPQRGKTYEQYF. The CDR3, as DNA: TGCGCCAGCAGCCCCCAGCGAGGGAAAACCTACGAGCAGTACTTC.

V is TRBV5-1 and J is TRBJ1-1; D not resolved. V was pared by 9 bases and J by 6 bases, with 18 bases between. The CDR3 consists of 13 residues. Per germline, CDR1 SGHRS and CDR2 YFSETQ. CDR3: CATKEGVGAEAFF. CDR3 nucleotides: TGCGCCACTAAGGAGGGAGTAGGAGCTGAAGCTTTCTTT.

V is TRBV6-1 and J is TRBJ1-2; perhaps TRBD1 as D (6 bases). This CDR3 has 19 amino acids. Germline V gene sequence: CDR1 MNHNS, CDR2 SASEGT. V lost 1 base, J lost 3 bases, and 24 bases lay in between. In DNA, the CDR3 is TGTGCCAGCAGTGAAGAATTTGGCGTGACAGGAGGTTTCGACTATGGCTACACCTTC. Translated, it gives CASSEEFGVTGGFDYGYTF.

This chain connects TRBV6-5 to TRBJ1-4; D might be TRBD1 (5 bases). Trimming cost V 2 bases and J 3 bases, with 10 bases left between them. Germline CDR1 is MNHEY and CDR2 is SVGAGI. The CDR3 spans 15 residues. CDR3 in amino acids: CASSYGGAANEKLFF. The CDR3 DNA is TGTGCCAGCAGTTACGGAGGGGCAGCTAATGAAAAACTGTTTTTT.

This clone appeared once. The V and J genes are TRBV4-1 and TRBJ1-5; D might be TRBD1 (5 bases). The CDR3 consists of 15 residues. The V end lost 0 bases, the J end lost 7 bases, and 13 bases lay between the germline ends. Germline loops: CDR1 MGHRA, CDR2 YSYEKL. The CDR3 reads CASSQDVGVGQPQHF. The CDR3 DNA reads as TGCGCCAGCAGCCAAGATGTAGGGGTCGGGCAGCCCCAGCATTTT.

This sequence joins TRBV27 and TRBJ1-5; D might be TRBD1 (6 bases). Trimming cost V 3 bases and J 7 bases, with 10 bases left between them. This CDR3 spans 13 amino acids. Germline loops: CDR1 MNHEY, CDR2 SMNVEV (reference sequence). The CDR3 DNA reads as TGTGCCAGCAGTTTCTCAGGGGTACAGCCCCAGCATTTT. Residues: CASSFSGVQPQHF.

The genes are TRBV28 and TRBJ2-7; 7 bases line up with TRBD2. The ends lost 3 bases at V and 4 bases at J; junction bases unmatched: 18. CDR3 length: 18 amino acids. Per germline, CDR1 MDHEN and CDR2 SYDVKM. The DNA for the CDR3 is TGTGCCAGCAGTTTCTCGGGAGGACTCGGGGGGAGTTGGTACGAGCAGTACTTC. It codes for CASSFSGGLGGSWYEQYF.

Only a few counts were recorded for this clone. V usage is TRBV20-1 and J usage is TRBJ1-5; D is unresolved. Germline V lookup: CDR1 DFQATT, CDR2 SNEGSKA (reference sequence). The length of the CDR3 is 14 residues. V lost 3 bases and J 4 bases, leaving 13 bases between the germline ends. CDR3 protein: CSASSPGTNQPQHF. The CDR3 DNA reads TGCAGTGCTAGTAGCCCAGGCACAAATCAGCCCCAGCATTTT.

This clone has a count of ten or more. V gene TRBV19 combines with J gene TRBJ2-2; TRBD1 aligns across 8 bases. CDR3 length: 15 amino acids. Germline V CDR1 and CDR2: LNHDA, SQIVND (reference sequence). V lost 7 bases and J lost 5; bases outside the gene matches: 9. The CDR3 DNA reads as TGTGCCAGTAAAGATACAGGGGGTTGGACCGGGGAGCTGTTTTTT. Its translation: CASKDTGGWTGELFF.

The chain employs TRBV28 and TRBJ2-1; 7 bases map to TRBD2. The length of the CDR3 is 12 residues. The ends lost 8 bases at V and 9 bases at J; junction bases unmatched: 7. CDR1 is MDHEN and CDR2 is SYDVKM in the germline V gene. The CDR3 DNA is TGTGCCAGCTGGGGGGGAGTTGGTGAGCAGTTCTTC. Residues: CASWGGVGEQFF. The full variable domain, with the rest looked up from reference TRBV28 and TRBJ2-1, is DVKVTQSSRYLVKRTGEKVFLECVQDMDHENMFWYRQDPGLGLRLIYFSYDVKMKEKGDIPEGYSVSREKKERFSLILESASTNQTSMYLCASWGGVGEQFFGPGTRLTVL.

The CDR3 coding sequence is TGTGCCAGCAGTTACTCCTCGTTCACAGCTGAAGCTTTCTTT. Its protein product is CASSYSSFTAEAFF. The gene calls are TRBV6-2 or TRBV6-3 and TRBJ1-1; no clear D gene. Germline V gene sequence: CDR1 MNHEY, CDR2 SVGEGT. The CDR3 runs to 14 residues. The V gene lost 0 bases and the J gene lost 6 bases, with 11 bases spanning the gap.

The V gene is TRBV2, the J gene TRBJ1-4, with D uncertain. The CDR3 spans 12 residues. V was clipped by 6 bases and J by 5 bases, with 7 bases between them. Germline CDR1 and CDR2: SNHLY and FYNNEI. The CDR3 protein is CASRMGNEKLFF. Here the CDR3 DNA reads TGTGCCAGCAGGATGGGCAATGAAAAACTGTTTTTT.

The rearrangement links TRBV3-1 (or the pseudogene TRBV3-2) to TRBJ1-6; D may be TRBD1 (5 bases). CDR3 size: 12 residues. In germline, CDR1 is LGHDT, CDR2 YNNKEL (reference sequence). Trimming removed 10 bases at V and 7 bases at J, with 11 bases between. CDR3 in DNA: TGTGCCACCAGGGAGCCCAATTCACCCCTCCACTTT. Translating it yields CATREPNSPLHF.

This sequence joins TRBV5-5 and TRBJ2-1; D is possibly TRBD1 (6 bases). Trimming shortened V by 1 base and J by 5 bases, and 7 bases separated the two germline ends. CDR3 length equals 13 residues. Germline V gene data show CDR1 as SGHKS and CDR2 as YYEKEE (reference sequence). The CDR3 DNA reads as TGTGCCAGCAGCTTGACAGGGAACAATGAGCAGTTCTTC. This codes for CASSLTGNNEQFF.

The rearrangement links TRBV3-1 (or the pseudogene TRBV3-2) to TRBJ2-1; TRBD2 aligns across 12 bases. This CDR3 has 13 residues. Germline assignment: CDR1 LGHDT and CDR2 YNNKEL (reference sequence). V was pared by 11 bases and J by 6 bases, with 5 bases of the junction left unmatched. In DNA form, the CDR3 reads TGTGCCTCGACTAGCGGGGGTGGCAATGAGCAGTTCTTC. It is translated as CASTSGGGNEQFF.

A few counts support this clone. The chain uses TRBV3-1 (or the pseudogene TRBV3-2) and TRBJ2-1; 10 bases map to TRBD1. The germline gives CDR1 LGHDT, CDR2 YNNKEL (reference sequence). J gave up 10 bases and V 3 bases, and 12 bases lay outside the gene matches. This CDR3 has 16 residues. CDR3 coding DNA: TGTGCCAGCAGCCATTCTTCCGGGACAGGGGTTAGGGAGCAGTTCTTC. Encoded protein: CASSHSSGTGVREQFF.

The rearrangement links TRBV2 to TRBJ1-2, with TRBD1 matching 7 bases. This CDR3 is 17 amino acids long. CDR1 and CDR2 (germline): SNHLY, FYNNEI. V lost 6 bases and J lost 1; bases outside the gene matches: 14. The CDR3 reads CASSNTGQLLINYGYTF. DNA of the CDR3: TGTGCCAGCAGCAATACGGGACAGCTCTTAATTAACTATGGCTACACCTTC.

V usage is TRBV28 and J usage is TRBJ2-1; 10 bases fit TRBD2. Losses at the gene ends were 6 bases for V and 4 bases for J; bases not matched to a gene: 9. CDR3 length: 16 amino acids. Germline lookup yields CDR1 MDHEN and CDR2 SYDVKM. The CDR3 nucleotides read TGTGCCAGCAGCCTATTGGGGACTAGCGATTACAATGAGCAGTTCTTC. Encoded protein: CASSLLGTSDYNEQFF.